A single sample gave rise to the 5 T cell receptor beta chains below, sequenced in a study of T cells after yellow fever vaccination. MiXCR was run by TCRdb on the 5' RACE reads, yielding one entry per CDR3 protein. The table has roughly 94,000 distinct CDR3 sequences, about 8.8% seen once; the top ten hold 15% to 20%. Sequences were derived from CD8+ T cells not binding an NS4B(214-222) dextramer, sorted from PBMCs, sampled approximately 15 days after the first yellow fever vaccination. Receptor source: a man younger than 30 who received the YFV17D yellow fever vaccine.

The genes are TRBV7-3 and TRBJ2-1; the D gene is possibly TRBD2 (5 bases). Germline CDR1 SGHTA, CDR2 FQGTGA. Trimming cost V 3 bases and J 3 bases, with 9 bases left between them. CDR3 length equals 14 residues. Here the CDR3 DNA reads TGTGCCAGCAGCTTTAACGGGGACTACAATGAGCAGTTCTTC. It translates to CASSFNGDYNEQFF. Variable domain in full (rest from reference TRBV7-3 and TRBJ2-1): GAGVSQTPSNKVTEKGKYVELRCDPISGHTALYWYRQSLGQGPEFLIYFQGTGAADDSGLPNDRFFAVRPEGSVSTLKIQRTERGDSAVYLCASSFNGDYNEQFFGPGTRLTVL.

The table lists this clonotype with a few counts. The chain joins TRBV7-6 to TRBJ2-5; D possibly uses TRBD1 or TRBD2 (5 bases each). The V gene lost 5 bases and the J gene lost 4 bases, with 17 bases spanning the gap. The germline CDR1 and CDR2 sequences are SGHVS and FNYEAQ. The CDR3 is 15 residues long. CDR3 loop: CASSPRDLPGETQYF. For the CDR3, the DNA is TGTGCCAGCAGCCCGAGGGACCTACCAGGAGAGACCCAGTACTTC.

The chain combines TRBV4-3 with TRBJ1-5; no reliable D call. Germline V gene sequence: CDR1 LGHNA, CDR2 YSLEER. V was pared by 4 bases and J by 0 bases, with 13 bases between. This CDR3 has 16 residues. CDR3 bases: TGCGCCAGCAGCCCCTCGACCGAGAATAGCAATCAGCCCCAGCATTTT. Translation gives CASSPSTENSNQPQHF.

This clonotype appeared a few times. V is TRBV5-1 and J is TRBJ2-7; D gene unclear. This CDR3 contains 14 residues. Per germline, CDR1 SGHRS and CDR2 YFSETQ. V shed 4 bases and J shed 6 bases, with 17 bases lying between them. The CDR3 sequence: CASSRSLGSSEQYV. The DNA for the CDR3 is TGCGCCAGCAGCAGGTCTCTGGGATCGAGCGAGCAGTACGTC.

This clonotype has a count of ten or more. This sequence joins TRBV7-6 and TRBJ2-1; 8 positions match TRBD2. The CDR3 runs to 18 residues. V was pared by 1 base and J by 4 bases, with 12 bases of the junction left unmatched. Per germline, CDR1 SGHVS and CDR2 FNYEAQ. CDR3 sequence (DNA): TGTGCCAGCAGCTTAGACCGGGGGGGGGGCCCCGGGTACAATGAGCAGTTCTTC. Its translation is CASSLDRGGGPGYNEQFF.